The 13 T cell receptor beta chains given below trace back to one sample, sequenced in a study of technical replicates of blood from several donors. Assay: immunoSEQ multiplex PCR; the TCRdb copy retains only in-frame clones and omits some. This sample carries around 84,000 clones, approximately 94% of them seen once, and the ten largest clones take around 0.24%. The sample was T cells isolated from PBMCs. Source of these receptors: a human donor in good health.

The rearrangement links TRBV29-1 to TRBJ2-5; D is unclear. The germline CDR1 and CDR2 sequences are SQVTM and ANQGSEA. V lost 4 bases and J lost 0, with 6 bases in between. CDR3 length equals 12 residues. The CDR3 nucleotides read TGCAGCGTTGGAGACTACCAAGAGACCCAGTACTTC. Translation gives CSVGDYQETQYF.

This clone was recorded once. V gene TRBV7-9 combines with J gene TRBJ1-1; D unresolved. CDR3 length: 11 amino acids. The germline V and J ends were trimmed by 5 bases and 7 bases, with 8 bases remaining between them. Per the germline V gene, CDR1 is SEHNR and CDR2 is FQNEAQ (reference sequence). Here the CDR3 reads CASSGSGEAFF. The DNA of the CDR3 is TGTGCCAGCAGCGGATCGGGTGAAGCTTTCTTT. Full variable domain (missing parts from reference TRBV7-9 and TRBJ1-1): DTGVSQNPRHKITKRGQNVTFRCDPISEHNRLYWYRQTLGQGPEFLTYFQNEAQLEKSRLLSDRFSAERPKGSFSTLEIQRTEQGDSAMYLCASSGSGEAFFGQGTRLTVV.

The chain couples TRBV7-9 to TRBJ2-1; 10 bases fit TRBD2. Germline V gives CDR1 SEHNR, CDR2 FQNEAQ (reference sequence). This CDR3 has 16 amino acids. The J segment lost 0 bases and the V segment lost 5 bases, leaving 4 bases of the junction unmatched. The CDR3 region is CASSPSSGSSYNEQFF. CDR3 in DNA: TGTGCCAGCAGCCCATCTAGCGGGAGCTCCTACAATGAGCAGTTCTTC.

The chain employs TRBV19 and TRBJ1-3; TRBD1 agrees at 9 bases. Germline lookup yields CDR1 LNHDA and CDR2 SQIVND (reference sequence). The ends lost 6 bases at V and 2 bases at J; junction bases unmatched: 2. This CDR3 comprises 14 residues. For the CDR3, the DNA is TGTGCCAGTAGGGACAGGGGACCTGGAAACACCATATATTTT. This encodes CASRDRGPGNTIYF.

This clone appeared once. The gene calls are TRBV5-6 and TRBJ2-7, with TRBD1 matching over 7 bases. Germline values: CDR1 SGHDT, CDR2 YYEEEE. Trimming took 7 bases from V and 1 from J; bases not matched to a gene: 8. The CDR3 has 14 amino acids. The CDR3 nucleotides are TGTGCCAGCGGGGACAGTGATCTATCCTACGAGCAGTACTTC. Protein sequence: CASGDSDLSYEQYF.

The V gene is TRBV19, the J gene TRBJ1-2; 9 bases align to TRBD1. CDR3 length: 19 amino acids. Trimming removed 0 bases from V and 6 bases from J; junction bases left unmatched: 17. Germline V CDR1 and CDR2: LNHDA, SQIVND (reference sequence). CDR3 DNA: TGTGCCAGTAGTATAGAACCGTACAGGGGGCGCGCGGGGGAGGATGGCTACACCTTC. Protein: CASSIEPYRGRAGEDGYTF.

J is TRBJ1-4 and V is TRBV6-1; D perhaps matches TRBD1 (6 bases). The CDR3 is 14 amino acids. The germline gives CDR1 MNHNS, CDR2 SASEGT. V lost 11 bases to trimming and J lost 3 bases, with 16 bases between them. As DNA, the CDR3 is TGTGCCGTGCAGAGGGGGTTAGCTAATGAAAAACTGTTTTTT. Translation: CAVQRGLANEKLFF.

The chain is built from TRBV11-2 and TRBJ1-1, with D tentatively TRBD1 (6 bases). The germline V and J ends were trimmed by 1 base and 4 bases, with 10 bases remaining between them. This CDR3 spans 14 amino acids. Germline-derived CDR1 and CDR2 are SGHAT and FQNNGV. CDR3 sequence reads: CASSLGGQGTEAFF. The CDR3 DNA sequence: TGTGCCAGCAGCTTAGGGGGGCAGGGCACTGAAGCTTTCTTT.

Here the CDR3 DNA reads TGTGCCAGCAGTGTTGGGGCTAGCGGGAGAAAGTTCTTC. This encodes CASSVGASGRKFF. The chain employs TRBV2 and TRBJ2-1, with 10 bases identical to TRBD2. The germline gives CDR1 SNHLY, CDR2 FYNNEI. This CDR3 is built from 13 residues. The V segment lost 4 bases and the J segment 14 bases; nucleotides outside the gene matches: 8.

The chain uses TRBV13 and TRBJ2-3; 8 bases fit TRBD1. The germline CDR1 and CDR2 sequences are PRHDT and FYEKMQ (reference sequence). This CDR3 is built from 15 residues. V lost 4 bases and J lost 3; bases outside the gene matches: 6. CDR3 sequence (DNA): TGTGCCAGCAGCTCACGGACAGGGAAAACAGATACGCAGTATTTT. This codes for CASSSRTGKTDTQYF.

The chain has TRBV4-1 and TRBJ2-1; 8 nucleotides align to TRBD2. The CDR3 totals 15 residues. Trimming removed 1 base from V and 5 bases from J; junction bases left unmatched: 4. Germline V gene data show CDR1 as MGHRA and CDR2 as YSYEKL. The CDR3 nucleotides read TGCGCCAGCAGCCAAGGACTAGCGAGAGACAATGAGCAGTTCTTC. It codes for CASSQGLARDNEQFF.

The CDR3 coding sequence is TGTGCCAGCAGTTTCACCGACAGGGGAGCTGGAAACACCATATATTTT. As protein: CASSFTDRGAGNTIYF. The J gene is TRBJ1-3, the V gene TRBV7-9; 8 bases match TRBD1. Germline V gene sequence: CDR1 SEHNR, CDR2 FQNEAQ (reference sequence). V dropped 6 bases and J dropped 2; count of bases not matched to a gene: 9. The length of the CDR3 is 16 residues.

The gene calls are TRBV9 and TRBJ2-7; no definite D call. The CDR3 is 14 amino acids. The V end was cut by 0 bases, the J end by 0 bases, with 7 bases between. Germline V CDR1 and CDR2: SGDLS, YYNGEE. The CDR3 nucleotides are TGTGCCAGCAGCGTAGGCATTAGCTCCTACGAGCAGTACTTC. Translation gives CASSVGISSYEQYF.